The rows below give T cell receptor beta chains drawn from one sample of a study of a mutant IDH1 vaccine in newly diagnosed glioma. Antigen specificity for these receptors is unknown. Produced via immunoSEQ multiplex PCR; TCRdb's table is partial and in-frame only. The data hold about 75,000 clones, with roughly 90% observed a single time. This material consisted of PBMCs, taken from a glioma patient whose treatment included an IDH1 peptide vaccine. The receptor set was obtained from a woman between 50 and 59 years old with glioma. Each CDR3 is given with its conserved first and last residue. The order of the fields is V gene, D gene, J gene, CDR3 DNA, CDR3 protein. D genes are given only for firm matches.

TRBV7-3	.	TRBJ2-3	TGTGCCAGCAGCCCTGATACTGGCACAGATACGCAGTATTTT	CASSPDTGTDTQYF
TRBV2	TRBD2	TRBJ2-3	TGTGCCAGCAGTGAATCGCGAGCGGGAGGCGTAGATACGCAGTATTTT	CASSESRAGGVDTQYF
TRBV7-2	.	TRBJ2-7	TGTGCCAGCAGGAAGGGGGGAGGGCCCCACGAGCAGTACTTC	CASRKGGGPHEQYF
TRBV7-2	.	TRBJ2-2	TGTGCCAGCAGCTTACACGCAGGGGCGAACACCGGGGAGCTGTTTTTT	CASSLHAGANTGELFF
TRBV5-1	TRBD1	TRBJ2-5	TGCGCCAGCAGCTTGGAAGGGACAGAAGAGACCCAGTACTTC	CASSLEGTEETQYF
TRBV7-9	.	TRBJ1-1	TGTGCCAGCAGCCCAGGGGTGGAGAGAAGCACTGAAGCTTTCTTT	CASSPGVERSTEAFF
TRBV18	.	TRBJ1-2	TGTGCCAGCTCACCCAGGGTCGACTATGGCTACACCTTC	CASSPRVDYGYTF
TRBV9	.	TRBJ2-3	TGTGCCAGCAGCGTCTTTAGCGAGGATACGCAGTATTTT	CASSVFSEDTQYF
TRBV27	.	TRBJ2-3	TGTGCCAGCAGTTTAAAAGGGGCTTCTTACACAGATACGCAGTATTTT	CASSLKGASYTDTQYF
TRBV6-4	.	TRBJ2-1	TGTGCCAGCAGTGACTCCGCGGGAAGCTCCTACAATGAGCAGTTCTTC	CASSDSAGSSYNEQFF